Many counts were recorded for the clone carrying this T cell receptor (beta chain). Its antigen is not known. TCRdb used MiXCR to reprocess the reads, holding one entry per CDR3 protein. Seen here are about 6,600 distinct CDR3 sequences, around a sixth observed once, and the top ten hold 7.9%. Germline CDR1 and CDR2: SGHDT and YYEEEE. This CDR3 comprises 14 residues. Trimming removed 3 bases from V and 2 bases from J; junction bases left unmatched: 5. The entry originates in a study of liver allograft versus peripheral blood T cells. Study background: The study compared liver allograft T cell receptor repertoires against peripheral blood repertoires of liver transplant recipients. Findings of the study overall: There were reportedly differences between T cell receptor repertoires inside liver allografts and those in peripheral blood.

The TCR was taken from a human patient who had a liver transplant. Some T cells may trace back to the graft donor. This chain joins TRBV5-6 and TRBJ2-7, with TRBD1 identical over 7 bases. This CDR3 reads CASSSPDRAYEQYF. In nucleotides, the CDR3 is TGTGCCAGCAGCTCCCCTGACAGGGCCTACGAGCAGTACTTC.